This TCR beta chain was profiled in a study of blood T cell repertoires in COVID-19. The CDR3 is 14 residues long. Germline V gene lookup returns CDR1 SNHLY and CDR2 FYNNEI. The J segment lost 4 bases and the V segment lost 5 bases, leaving 4 bases of the junction unmatched. The table came from immunoSEQ multiplex PCR; TCRdb's copy has only in-frame clones and leaves some out. The sample contains about 180,000 clones, 80% to 90% of which appear only once. V is TRBV2 and J is TRBJ1-4; 7 bases match TRBD1. The TCR sequence derives from a man between 18 and 35 years old who had recovered from COVID-19. The sequencing sample was made of peripheral blood. CDR3 nucleotides: TGTGCCAGCAGTACACAGGGGCTTAATGAAAAACTGTTTTTT. It codes for CASSTQGLNEKLFF.